This TCR beta chain comes out of a study of T cell responses to AZD1222 COVID-19 vaccine. Study-level findings and limits: The donor cohort was predominantly white British with a female majority, and clonal diversity may have been underestimated. Repertoires were collected only later (after the peak T cell response had occurred). Of the AZD1222 recipients, only six were seropositive at baseline. Reportedly, close to half of spike-specific TCRs are directed against unmutated variant regions.

A word on this clone: Its antigen is currently unknown. A read error may account for a junction end that differs from germline.

Generated by immunoSEQ multiplex PCR, the TCRdb table keeps only in-frame clones and is missing some. The table has 110,000 or so clones, about 87% seen once. The CDR3 loop spans 12 amino acids. Germline V lookup: CDR1 ENHRY, CDR2 SYGVKD. The sequence was collected from an adult who received the AZD1222 COVID-19 vaccine. Sequencing used peripheral blood, obtained 28 days after the second AZD1222 dose. The chain joins TRBV10-3 to TRBJ2-1; D unresolved. The CDR3 coding sequence is TGTGCCATCAGTGAGACTCAGAAGCGTTTGATCTTC. Encoded protein: CAISETQKRLIF.